The clone carrying this TCR beta chain was picked up a small number of times. These data belong to a study of blood T cell repertoires in COVID-19. Study summary: COVID-19 samples collected from the United States, Italy and Spain covered acute and convalescent phases.

The germline gives CDR1 SEHNR, CDR2 FQNEAQ (reference sequence). With 2 bases clipped from V and 4 bases from J, the junction kept 4 bases outside the gene matches. The CDR3 extends over 15 amino acids. Clones were read by immunoSEQ multiplex PCR, and TCRdb kept only the in-frame ones, dropping some. The profile covers about 56,000 clones, with about 91% appearing a single time and less than 50% taken by the ten largest. The specimen sequenced was peripheral blood. V is TRBV7-9 and J is TRBJ1-3, with 8 bases lining up with TRBD1. This receptor was taken from a woman aged 55 to 70 with COVID-19, enrolled during active disease. CDR3 in amino acids: CASSLLGTGGNTIYF. CDR3 DNA: TGTGCCAGCAGCTTACTAGGGACAGGAGGAAACACCATATATTTT.